The 28 T cell receptor beta chains presented below share a single source sample, sequenced in a study of prognosis after radiotherapy for stage I lung cancer (dated by TCRdb to the early 2020s). Sequenced using an Illumina HiSeq 3000. Two rounds of multiplex PCR were performed to amplify the TCR beta CDR3 region from genomic DNA. In the first PCR round, primers specific to each TRBV and TRBJ gene were used, and the primer sequences were filed in Chinese patent CN105087789A. The public reads were quality trimmed at Q25 with fastp and then assembled into clones with MiXCR by TCRdb, keeping productive beta chains. Each record represents a unique CDR3 protein, reported with the most common genes and DNA among its rows. Here the sample has under 55,000 distinct CDR3 sequences; approximately 35% occur a single time. The ten largest clones add up to roughly 10% of the sample. The source was PBMCs, collected before or after stereotactic body radiation therapy (not recorded which). These receptors came from a donor aged 50 or older with non-small cell lung cancer.

This clonotype was counted ten times or more. The rearrangement uses TRBV10-3 and TRBJ1-1; D possibly corresponds to TRBD1 (5 bases). Trimming took 3 bases from V and 5 from J, leaving 19 bases between them. CDR3 length: 16 amino acids. The germline CDR1 and CDR2 sequences are ENHRY and SYGVKD. CDR3 nucleotide sequence: TGTGCCATCAGTGATCTCGGGACCCGGGGGACGACTGAAGCTTTCTTT. This translates into CAISDLGTRGTTEAFF.

There are many counts of this clonotype. The gene calls are TRBV9 and TRBJ2-2; weak D call: TRBD1 (5 bases). Trimming removed 0 bases from V and 6 bases from J, with 12 bases in between. The germline CDR1 and CDR2 sequences are SGDLS and YYNGEE. This CDR3 is built from 15 residues. The CDR3 DNA sequence: TGTGCCAGCAGCGTAGAAACAGGCCTCGCCGGGGAGCTGTTTTTT. Translation: CASSVETGLAGELFF.

This clonotype was recorded at least ten times. The rearrangement uses TRBV20-1 and TRBJ1-3; no definite D call. Looked up from germline, CDR1 is DFQATT and CDR2 is SNEGSKA (reference sequence). This CDR3 is built from 14 residues. Trimming stripped 6 bases from V and 8 bases from J, with 20 bases between. The CDR3 coding sequence is TGCAGTGCCCCGGACGCCCGAGGCGGAGACACCATATATTTT. As protein: CSAPDARGGDTIYF.

Of note for this clonotype: This may be a read error: a much more frequent sequence differs by one nucleotide. This CDR3 is CASSAERGTEALF. The CDR3 DNA sequence: TGTGCCAGCAGTGCTGAGAGGGGCACTGAAGCTTTATTT. The gene calls are TRBV6-1 and TRBJ1-1; D might be TRBD1 (5 bases). Germline V lookup: CDR1 MNHNS, CDR2 SASEGT. The CDR3 runs 13 residues.

The sample holds many counts of this clonotype. This chain links TRBV5-6 with TRBJ1-2; D is uncertain. Germline loops: CDR1 SGHDT, CDR2 YYEEEE. The V and J ends lost 4 bases and 0 bases respectively, with 10 bases between them. CDR3 length: 14 residues. Here the CDR3 reads CASSADPANYGYTF. The CDR3 DNA reads as TGTGCCAGCAGCGCGGACCCGGCTAACTATGGCTACACCTTC.

There are many counts of this clonotype. The chain employs TRBV6-2 or TRBV6-3 and TRBJ1-1, with a possible D match to TRBD1 (5 bases). The CDR3 is made up of 16 amino acids. V dropped 4 bases and J dropped 0 bases, with 15 bases sitting between them. Germline lookup yields CDR1 MNHEY and CDR2 SVGEGT. CDR3 in DNA: TGTGCCAGCAGTTTTCGGACCGGGACTGTGAACACTGAAGCTTTCTTT. It yields the protein CASSFRTGTVNTEAFF.

This clonotype has ten or more counts. The V gene is TRBV11-2, the J gene TRBJ1-1; D is possibly TRBD1 (5 bases). From germline, CDR1 is SGHAT and CDR2 FQNNGV. The CDR3 spans 12 residues. V dropped 3 bases and J dropped 11 bases, with 13 bases sitting between them. The CDR3 sequence: CASSLQGTRAFF. As DNA, the CDR3 is TGTGCCAGCAGCTTGCAAGGGACTAGGGCTTTCTTT.

The chain has TRBV20-1 and TRBJ1-4, with no clear D. CDR1 is DFQATT and CDR2 is SNEGSKA in the germline V gene (reference sequence). The CDR3 runs 14 residues. This CDR3 is CGTRASVLGEKLFF. In DNA form, the CDR3 reads TGCGGTACTCGCGCGAGTGTATTAGGGGAAAAACTGTTTTTT.

Comments on this clonotype: A much larger clone is a single base away; this may be a read error. V is TRBV9 and J is TRBJ2-7; D uncertain. The V gene's germline CDR1 is SGDLS and CDR2 YYNGEE. CDR3 length: 9 amino acids. The CDR3 bases are TGCTTGTGGGATTACGAGCATTACTTC. This translates into CLWDYEHYF.

This chain joins TRBV11-2 and TRBJ2-1, with unresolved D. Trimming removed 4 bases from V and 4 bases from J, with 11 bases in between. Germline CDR1 SGHAT, CDR2 FQNNGV. This CDR3 is 14 amino acids long. The CDR3 region is CASSSRTDYNEQFF. CDR3 nucleotides: TGTGCCAGCAGCTCTCGGACGGATTACAATGAGCAGTTCTTC.

This clonotype was picked up many times. The chain links TRBV5-8 to TRBJ2-2, with 8 bases fitting TRBD2. Germline V gene sequence: CDR1 SGHTS, CDR2 YDEGEE. There are 15 residues in the CDR3. The J segment lost 4 bases and the V segment lost 3 bases, leaving 5 bases of the junction unmatched. The CDR3 reads CASSSGLGVTGELFF. In nucleotides, the CDR3 is TGTGCCAGCAGCTCGGGACTAGGGGTCACCGGGGAGCTGTTTTTT.

In regard to this clonotype: A read error may account for a junction end that differs from germline. The gene calls are TRBV12-3 or TRBV12-4 and TRBJ1-2; the D is unclear. The CDR3 covers 15 residues. CDR3 loop: CASILRAVLNYGYTF. CDR3 DNA: TGTGCCAGCATTTTAAGGGCAGTACTTAACTATGGCTACACCTTC.

This clonotype was recorded only once. V and J are TRBV7-2 and TRBJ2-6; D remains unclear. Germline CDR1 is SGHTA and CDR2 is FQGNSA. Trimming stripped 7 bases from V and 0 bases from J, with 13 bases between. The CDR3 contains 16 residues. This CDR3 reads CASIPRLFSGANVLTF. Here the CDR3 DNA reads TGTGCCAGCATTCCACGGTTGTTCTCTGGGGCCAACGTCCTGACTTTC. The whole variable domain, filled in from reference TRBV7-2 and TRBJ2-6, reads GAGVSQSPSNKVTEKGKDVELRCDPISGHTALYWYRQSLGQGLEFLIYFQGNSAPDKSGLPSDRFSAERTGGSVSTLTIQRTQQEDSAVYLCASIPRLFSGANVLTFGAGSRLTVL.

CDR3 nucleotides: TGTGCCAGCAGCTTAATGGCTAGTTGGAGCCCTTGGGCCAACGTCCTGACTTTC. Translated, it gives CASSLMASWSPWANVLTF. This rearrangement joins TRBV7-3 to TRBJ2-6; D is unclear. V lost 1 base to trimming and J lost 5 bases, with 18 bases between them. CDR3 length: 18 residues. Germline V gene data show CDR1 as SGHTA and CDR2 as FQGTGA.

As to this clonotype: Here the CDR3 omits its conserved ending phenylalanine or tryptophan, so a read error is the likely source. No DNA is shown, since the ends of the CDR3 on it are uncertain; the CDR3 is the one TCRdb lists. The chain employs TRBV11-3 and TRBJ1-2. Termini included, the CDR3 measures 13 amino acids. The germline V gene has CDR1 SGHNT and CDR2 YENEEA. CDR3 region: CASSYLDGLWLHL.

A word on this clonotype: Just one base apart from a much larger clone, this may be a read error. The chain is built from TRBV28 and TRBJ1-4; D perhaps matches TRBD1 (6 bases). Trimming stripped 5 bases from V and 4 bases from J, with 23 bases between. The CDR3 is 18 amino acids. The germline V gene has CDR1 MDHEN and CDR2 SYDVKM. This CDR3 is CASSRLSRQVARNEKLFF. The DNA of the CDR3 is TGTGCCAGCAGTCGCCTATCCCGACAGGTGGCACGTAATGAAAAACTGTTTTTT.

In this sample, this clonotype turned up many times. The gene calls are TRBV19 and TRBJ2-7, with D possibly TRBD1 on 6 matching bases. CDR3 length equals 16 residues. Looked up from germline, CDR1 is LNHDA and CDR2 is SQIVND (reference sequence). Deletions cut 5 bases from V and 2 bases from J, with 19 bases between. This CDR3 is CASSAIPGTSPYEQYF. CDR3 coding DNA: TGTGCCAGTAGTGCCATCCCCGGGACAAGTCCCTACGAGCAGTACTTC.

A note on this clonotype: The likely explanation is a read error, given a far larger clone one base away. The rearrangement links TRBV20-1 to TRBJ2-7; the match to TRBD1 covers 8 bases. The DNA end lines up better with TRBJ2-1; the J call may be wrong. Germline V gene lookup returns CDR1 DFQATT and CDR2 SNEGSKA (reference sequence). The CDR3 covers 14 residues. CDR3 in amino acids: CSAIMGTGLNEQFF. In DNA, the CDR3 is TGCAGTGCTATCATGGGGACAGGTCTCAATGAGCAGTTCTTC.

The chain carries TRBV25-1 and TRBJ1-1; no firm D call. The CDR3 totals 15 residues. Trimming removed 10 bases at V and 1 base at J, with 19 bases between. Germline V lookup: CDR1 MGHDK, CDR2 SYGVNS. DNA of the CDR3: TGTGCCAACACACGTAGGGCGGGAGGGAACACTGAAGCTTTCTTT. Translating it yields CANTRRAGGNTEAFF.

This clonotype was seen a handful of times. This clone may be a read error of a much larger clone one base away. The V and J genes are TRBV6-1 and TRBJ1-5; D call uncertain. Germline-derived CDR1 and CDR2 are MNHNS and SASEGT. The CDR3 consists of 13 residues. Trimming stripped 7 bases from V and 4 bases from J, with 11 bases between. For the CDR3, the DNA is TGTGCCAGCATCCCAACATGGAATCAGCCCCAGCATTTT. It encodes CASIPTWNQPQHF.

This clonotype was observed a handful of times. Possible read error: a much larger clone is one base away. The chain recombines TRBV10-3 with TRBJ1-1; possibly TRBD1 for D (6 bases). From germline, CDR1 is ENHRY and CDR2 SYGVKD. Trimming cost V 3 bases and J 1 base, with 6 bases left between them. This CDR3 comprises 13 residues. CDR3 sequence (DNA): TGTGCCATCAGTGAACAGGGGAACACTGAAGCTTTCTTT. Its translation is CAISEQGNTEAFF.

This clonotype is a singleton in its sample. Since a far larger clone is one base different, this is likely a read error. The chain is built from TRBV7-9 and TRBJ2-7; tentative D call: TRBD2 (6 bases). This CDR3 has 14 amino acids. Germline V lookup: CDR1 SEHNR, CDR2 FQNEAQ (reference sequence). V gave up 4 bases and J gave up 6 bases, with 16 bases separating them. Here the CDR3 DNA reads TGTGCCAGCAGCTCCCTTGGCGGGATGTCCGAGCAGTACTTC. This codes for CASSSLGGMSEQYF. The variable domain in full, completed from reference TRBV7-9 and TRBJ2-7, reads DTGVSQNPRHKITKRGQNVTFRCDPISEHNRLYWYRQTLGQGPEFLTYFQNEAQLEKSRLLSDRFSAERPKGSFSTLEIQRTEQGDSAMYLCASSSLGGMSEQYFGPGTRLTVT.

This clonotype was counted ten times or more. J is TRBJ2-1 and V is TRBV5-1; 11 positions match TRBD2. V lost 4 bases, J lost 3 bases, and 3 bases stayed unmatched. The CDR3 is 15 residues long. The germline V gene encodes CDR1 SGHRS and CDR2 YFSETQ. CDR3 DNA sequence: TGCGCCAGCAGCCGGACTAGCGGGTACTACAATGAGCAGTTCTTC. It specifies CASSRTSGYYNEQFF.

This clonotype was picked up one time. One base away lies a much larger clone, so this may be a sequencing read error. The chain is built from TRBV5-6 and TRBJ2-3, with D possibly matching TRBD2 (6 bases). The CDR3 contains 15 residues. Germline V gene data show CDR1 as SGHDT and CDR2 as YYEEEE. The CDR3 sequence: CSSSLRLGGADTQYF. The CDR3 DNA follows: TGTTCCAGCAGCCTCCGTCTGGGCGGGGCAGATACGCAGTATTTT. Full variable domain (missing parts from reference TRBV5-6 and TRBJ2-3): DAGVTQSPTHLIKTRGQQVTLRCSPKSGHDTVSWYQQALGQGPQFIFQYYEEEERQRGNFPDRFSGHQFPNYSSELNVNALLLGDSALYLCSSSLRLGGADTQYFGPGTRLTVL.

Ten or more counts support this clonotype. The genes are TRBV7-2 and TRBJ2-5; D is ambiguous. This CDR3 has 14 residues. The ends were cut back, 1 base at V and 5 bases at J, with 11 bases in the middle. Germline V gene data show CDR1 as SGHTA and CDR2 as FQGNSA. For the CDR3, the DNA is TGTGCCAGCAGCTTAGGCTCATTTGGGGAGACCCAGTACTTC. Translation gives CASSLGSFGETQYF.

As to this clonotype: This likely stems from a read error, as it lies one base from a far larger clone. The chain couples TRBV7-9 to TRBJ2-7; 7 bases align to TRBD1. CDR3 length: 15 amino acids. Germline loops: CDR1 SEHNR, CDR2 FQNEAQ (reference sequence). J gave up 0 bases and V 7 bases, and 9 bases lay outside the gene matches. The CDR3 DNA reads as TGTGCCAGCATGAGAGGGGGCTCTAGCTCCTACGAGCAGTACTTC. This encodes CASMRGGSSSYEQYF.

This clonotype came up a few times. The chain couples TRBV5-4 to TRBJ2-1, with D possibly TRBD1 on 6 matching bases. CDR3 length: 13 amino acids. Per germline, CDR1 SGHNT and CDR2 YYREEE (reference sequence). The V gene lost 7 bases and the J gene lost 3 bases, with 11 bases spanning the gap. The CDR3 loop reads CASGRDNYNEQFF. The CDR3 DNA reads as TGTGCCAGCGGACGGGACAACTACAATGAGCAGTTCTTC.

This clonotype was observed at least ten times. V usage is TRBV5-1 and J usage is TRBJ2-3; no clear D. This CDR3 is 14 amino acids long. Germline V gives CDR1 SGHRS, CDR2 YFSETQ. Trimming shortened V by 3 bases and J by 1 base, and 9 bases separated the two germline ends. CDR3 DNA sequence: TGCGCCAGCAGCTCTTACATGGGCACAGATACGCAGTATTTT. Its translation is CASSSYMGTDTQYF.